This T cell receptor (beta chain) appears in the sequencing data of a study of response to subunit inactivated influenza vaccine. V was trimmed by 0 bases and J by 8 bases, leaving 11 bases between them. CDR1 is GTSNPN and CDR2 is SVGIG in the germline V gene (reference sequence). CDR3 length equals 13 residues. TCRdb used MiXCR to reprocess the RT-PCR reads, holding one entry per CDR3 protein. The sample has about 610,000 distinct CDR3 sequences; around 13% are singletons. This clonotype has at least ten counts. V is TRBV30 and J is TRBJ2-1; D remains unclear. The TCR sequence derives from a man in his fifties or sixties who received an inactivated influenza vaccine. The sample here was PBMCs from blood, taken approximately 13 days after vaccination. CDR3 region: CAWSVDLAYEQFF. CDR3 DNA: TGTGCCTGGAGTGTAGATCTGGCATATGAGCAGTTCTTC.